This is a list of T cell receptor beta chains from one sample in a study of CD8+ T cells in alopecia areata. Sequenced by immunoSEQ multiplex PCR; TCRdb stores in-frame clones only, minus some. The sample carries approximately 150,000 clones, about three fifths recorded once. The sample taken for sequencing was CD4+ T cells sorted from blood. These receptors were obtained from a human donor in good health. The CDR3 runs from the conserved cysteine through the conserved F or W. Fields, in order: V gene, J gene, CDR3 protein.

V gene: TRBV27
J gene: TRBJ1-5
CDR3 protein: CASSFAGANQPQHF

V gene: TRBV2
J gene: TRBJ2-2
CDR3 protein: CASSETAPGGNTGELFF

V gene: TRBV28
J gene: TRBJ1-3
CDR3 protein: CASTRGRYSGNTIYF

V gene: TRBV30
J gene: TRBJ2-1
CDR3 protein: CAWSGVGRQGGEVNEQFF

V gene: TRBV5-1
J gene: TRBJ2-3
CDR3 protein: CASSLAGASSTDTQYF

V gene: TRBV6-5
J gene: TRBJ2-7
CDR3 protein: CASNPVGAGDEQYF

V gene: TRBV6-6
J gene: TRBJ1-2
CDR3 protein: CASSYGTGNYGYTF

V gene: TRBV27
J gene: TRBJ2-3
CDR3 protein: CASSPLAGEYTTQYF

V gene: TRBV7-9
J gene: TRBJ2-1
CDR3 protein: CASSMQGQAPGQFF

V gene: TRBV10-3
J gene: TRBJ2-7
CDR3 protein: CAIGGQYEQYF

V gene: TRBV30
J gene: TRBJ1-2
CDR3 protein: CAWSYRGYGYTF

V gene: TRBV5-1
J gene: TRBJ2-5
CDR3 protein: CASSLLANQETQYF

V gene: TRBV28
J gene: TRBJ2-6
CDR3 protein: CASTLSGNPGANVLTF

V gene: TRBV5-1
J gene: TRBJ2-7
CDR3 protein: CASSAQSGQSYEQYF

V gene: TRBV18
J gene: TRBJ2-7
CDR3 protein: CASSPPQGDYEQYF

V gene: TRBV19
J gene: TRBJ1-5
CDR3 protein: CASSGIRMISNQPQHF

V gene: TRBV6-5
J gene: TRBJ2-1
CDR3 protein: CASKARTGSTEQFF

V gene: TRBV7-9
J gene: TRBJ2-1
CDR3 protein: CASSAVGRGNEQFF

V gene: TRBV4-1
J gene: TRBJ2-3
CDR3 protein: CASSQAETRSTDTQYF

V gene: TRBV5-1
J gene: TRBJ1-4
CDR3 protein: CASRKGEGKLFF

V gene: TRBV7-9
J gene: TRBJ2-3
CDR3 protein: CASSPMLAGATDTQYF

V gene: TRBV30
J gene: TRBJ2-7
CDR3 protein: CAWSPRSWRGSSYEQYF

V gene: TRBV27
J gene: TRBJ2-1
CDR3 protein: CASRGWASGNNEQFF

V gene: TRBV27
J gene: TRBJ2-2
CDR3 protein: CASNSSPAGDTGELFF

V gene: TRBV7-2
J gene: TRBJ2-4
CDR3 protein: CASSLVGAIQAKNIQYF

V gene: TRBV7-9
J gene: TRBJ2-1
CDR3 protein: CASRPAWAGNEQFF

V gene: TRBV6-6
J gene: TRBJ2-7
CDR3 protein: CASSLNSGSYEQYF

V gene: TRBV28
J gene: TRBJ2-7
CDR3 protein: CASSSPYEQYF

V gene: TRBV29-1
J gene: TRBJ2-1
CDR3 protein: CSVGADNEQFF

V gene: TRBV29-1
J gene: TRBJ1-1
CDR3 protein: CSATRRVGAEAFF

V gene: TRBV11-2
J gene: TRBJ2-4
CDR3 protein: CASGGQNIQYF

V gene: TRBV19
J gene: TRBJ2-1
CDR3 protein: CASSGGDEQFF

V gene: TRBV27
J gene: TRBJ2-7
CDR3 protein: CASSLNRGTYEQYF

V gene: TRBV30
J gene: TRBJ1-3
CDR3 protein: CASSDGSSGNTIYF

V gene: TRBV6-1
J gene: TRBJ2-6
CDR3 protein: CASSGSKSSGANVLTF

V gene: TRBV20-1
J gene: TRBJ2-7
CDR3 protein: CSARGVYEQYF

V gene: TRBV28
J gene: TRBJ2-7
CDR3 protein: CASSFGFRGRLGF

V gene: TRBV29-1
J gene: TRBJ2-7
CDR3 protein: CSVEGQGAYEQYF

V gene: TRBV29-1
J gene: TRBJ1-5
CDR3 protein: CSVEDIWGRTHF

V gene: TRBV18
J gene: TRBJ1-5
CDR3 protein: CASSRGTGGNQPQHF

V gene: TRBV10-3
J gene: TRBJ2-1
CDR3 protein: CATTGTGSYNEQFF

V gene: TRBV27
J gene: TRBJ1-5
CDR3 protein: CASSQDRFSNQPQHF

V gene: TRBV5-1
J gene: TRBJ2-6
CDR3 protein: CASSLVGSGANVLTF